This T cell receptor beta chain was profiled in a study of cytomegalovirus exposure and HLA in healthy donors. Study overall: T cells numbering 150 million to 200 million yielded some 100 million unique TCR beta sequences in an earlier analysis.

A note on this clone: Its antigen is still unknown.

Use of 60 Vbeta and 13 Jbeta primers characterized the PCR. Method: immunoSEQ multiplex PCR; TCRdb's copy keeps in-frame clones and lacks some. The sample records about 120,000 clones, less than 80% being singletons. The CDR3 covers 14 residues. Trimming pared 0 bases from V and 4 bases from J, leaving 9 bases between. CDR1 and CDR2 from the germline V gene are LNHDA and SQIVND (reference sequence). Study-wide results and limits: Associated with cytomegalovirus, according to the listing, were 150 to 200 TCR beta chains. The authors later found HLA-associated TCR beta chains more clonally expanded than equally common others. Rare TCR sequences predominated, though certain public TCRs were found in many donors.

The material sequenced was PBMCs. The chain links TRBV19 to TRBJ2-5; D call uncertain. The sequence came from a woman in her thirties or forties in good health and CMV-seropositive. CDR3 amino acids: CASSIERSGETQYF. The CDR3 nucleotides read TGTGCCAGTAGTATAGAGAGATCAGGAGAGACCCAGTACTTC.